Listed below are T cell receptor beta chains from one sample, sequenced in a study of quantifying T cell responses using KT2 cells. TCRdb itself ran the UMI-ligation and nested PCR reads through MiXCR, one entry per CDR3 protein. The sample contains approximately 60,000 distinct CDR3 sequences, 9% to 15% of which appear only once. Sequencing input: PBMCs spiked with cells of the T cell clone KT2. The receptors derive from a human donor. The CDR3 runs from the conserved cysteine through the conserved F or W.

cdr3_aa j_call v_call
CASTSQGAGYHF TRBJ1-6 TRBV2
CSARGQSYEQYF TRBJ2-7 TRBV20-1
CASSLLQLNYGYTF TRBJ1-2 TRBV11-1
CASSLAGQNTEAFF TRBJ1-1 TRBV5-1
CASSYGGRGNTIYF TRBJ1-3 TRBV6-5
CASSLGQGRLRINYGYTF TRBJ1-2 TRBV5-1
CASSPQRGQETQYF TRBJ2-5 TRBV12-3/TRBV12-4
CASTVGVNTEAFF TRBJ1-1 TRBV12-3/TRBV12-4
CASSQDPDRGGYEQYF TRBJ2-7 TRBV4-3
CASSQEWSGRGNSPLHF TRBJ1-6 TRBV4-3
CASSEGGGDTDTQYF TRBJ2-3 TRBV6-1
CATRSAYEQYF TRBJ2-7 TRBV10-3
CSAHAGTHSYNEQFF TRBJ2-1 TRBV20-1
CASSVGEANSRETQYF TRBJ2-5 TRBV9
CASRTSGGAGNTIYF TRBJ1-3 TRBV12-3/TRBV12-4
CASSLVGDWTDTQYF TRBJ2-3 TRBV7-2
CSAREWGNTEAFF TRBJ1-1 TRBV20-1
CASSQAPTRTEAFF TRBJ1-1 TRBV4-1
CASSPSAGQESIGYTF TRBJ1-2 TRBV18
CASSRTAGTEAFF TRBJ1-1 TRBV18
CSARSGDRGSTDTQYF TRBJ2-3 TRBV20-1
CASSLRETPYEQYF TRBJ2-7 TRBV7-9
CASSKADSNQPQHF TRBJ1-5 TRBV19
CASSFRARGLPYEQYF TRBJ2-7 TRBV12-3/TRBV12-4
CTSRRDSNHEQYF TRBJ2-7 TRBV1
CATSDSGTYEHYF TRBJ2-7 TRBV24-1
CASSVTSGSFTDTQYF TRBJ2-3 TRBV7-6
CASSHSNPQHF TRBJ1-5 TRBV23-1
CASSPDTYEQYF TRBJ2-7 TRBV7-9
CASSDSGASYNEQFF TRBJ2-1 TRBV9
CASSEEVAYSNQPQHF TRBJ1-5 TRBV6-1
CSAGGQDDTDTQYF TRBJ2-3 TRBV20-1
CSARDDGGNYNEQFF TRBJ2-1 TRBV20-1
CAWSIGLAGVTDTQYF TRBJ2-3 TRBV30
CASSFLGGGTYEQYF TRBJ2-7 TRBV6-2/TRBV6-3
CASSHDSNTEAFF TRBJ1-1 TRBV6-6
CASSLALQGKGQPQHF TRBJ1-5 TRBV7-2
CASRRVAGQRQPQHF TRBJ1-5 TRBV19
CASRPTLNTEAFF TRBJ1-1 TRBV27
CSAASQETQYF TRBJ2-5 TRBV20-1
CASSQDWGTPDKFF TRBJ2-1 TRBV4-3
CASSLGRASYEQYF TRBJ2-7 TRBV6-5
CSGMTGPSGELFF TRBJ2-2 TRBV29-1
CASSQDQEPTDTQYF TRBJ2-3 TRBV4-2
CSARKDSYNQPQHF TRBJ1-5 TRBV20-1
CASTPWGNTEAFF TRBJ1-1 TRBV4-1
CASSSPLESRMNTEAFF TRBJ1-1 TRBV5-1
CASSGPYSNQPQHF TRBJ1-5 TRBV6-1
CASRRDLELFF TRBJ1-4 TRBV28
CASSKRLAGAETQYF TRBJ2-5 TRBV2
CASSRVGGRLQETQYF TRBJ2-5 TRBV12-3/TRBV12-4
CASTSGSTDTQYF TRBJ2-3 TRBV2